This TCR beta chain was observed in a study of shared clonotypes between healthy human individuals. CDR1 and CDR2 (germline): MNHEY, SVGAGI. Trimming cost V 0 bases and J 0 bases; bases outside gene matches: 1. This CDR3 contains 16 residues. Clones were sequenced by immunoSEQ multiplex PCR, and TCRdb holds only the in-frame ones, with some missing. This sample has hundreds of thousands of clones; around 67% occur once, and the top ten carry under 2%. The sample taken for sequencing was memory CD4+ T cells sorted from blood. Stated subset: CD45RA-negative fraction. The clonotype comes from a woman aged 30 to 39 in good health. J is TRBJ2-3 and V is TRBV6-5, with TRBD2 matching over 9 bases. The CDR3 region has the DNA TGTGCCAGCAGTTACTCCCTAGCGGGGAGCACAGATACGCAGTATTTT. Protein product: CASSYSLAGSTDTQYF.